The rows below give T cell receptor beta chains drawn from one sample of a study of T cells in Graves' hyperthyroidism and ophthalmopathy. A single record per CDR3 protein comes from TCRdb applying MiXCR to the multiplex PCR reads. The sample lists approximately 350,000 distinct CDR3 sequences; around 15% were seen once. Sequencing was performed on blood. Receptor source: a woman between 55 and 75 years old with Graves' ophthalmopathy. Both conserved end residues are part of each CDR3. The D gene is left open where the match is weak. The size field is filled for only some rows; it gives once, few, many or a size class.

D gene: -
J gene: TRBJ2-1
clone size: few
V gene: TRBV7-9
CDR3 DNA: TGTGCCAGCAGCTTACTTGAGGATGAGCAGTTCTTC
CDR3 protein: CASSLLEDEQFF

D gene: -
J gene: TRBJ1-1
clone size: -
V gene: TRBV7-2
CDR3 DNA: TGTGCCAGCAGCTCCCGGGAAGGGTCTGAAGCTTTCTTT
CDR3 protein: CASSSREGSEAFF

D gene: -
J gene: TRBJ1-5
clone size: many
V gene: TRBV11-2
CDR3 DNA: TGTGCCAGCTCACACCTTAATCAGCCCCAGCATTTT
CDR3 protein: CASSHLNQPQHF

D gene: -
J gene: TRBJ2-7
clone size: many
V gene: TRBV6-2/TRBV6-3
CDR3 DNA: TGTGCCAGCAGTTACTCGAGAAGAGGGGTGTGGCGGTCCTCAACCTACGAGCAGTACTTC
CDR3 protein: CASSYSRRGVWRSSTYEQYF

D gene: -
J gene: TRBJ2-5
clone size: -
V gene: TRBV5-1
CDR3 DNA: TGCGCCAGCAGCTATGGGGCGGTAGAAGAGACCCAGTACTTC
CDR3 protein: CASSYGAVEETQYF

D gene: -
J gene: TRBJ1-1
clone size: many
V gene: TRBV3-1
CDR3 DNA: TGTGCCAGCAGCCAAGACTTCAGGAACACTGAAGCTTTCTTT
CDR3 protein: CASSQDFRNTEAFF

D gene: TRBD1
J gene: TRBJ2-7
clone size: few
V gene: TRBV2
CDR3 DNA: TGTGCCAGCAGTGATGGGACAGGGTACGAGCAGTACTTC
CDR3 protein: CASSDGTGYEQYF

D gene: -
J gene: TRBJ1-4
clone size: many
V gene: TRBV7-8
CDR3 DNA: TGTGCCAGCAGTACCTTGGGGGCAACTAATGAAAAACTGTTTTTT
CDR3 protein: CASSTLGATNEKLFF

D gene: -
J gene: TRBJ2-6
clone size: few
V gene: TRBV7-9
CDR3 DNA: TGTGCCAGCAGCCCGCTCCCCTCTGGGGCCAACGTCCTGACTTTC
CDR3 protein: CASSPLPSGANVLTF

D gene: -
J gene: TRBJ2-5
clone size: many
V gene: TRBV20-1
CDR3 DNA: TGCAGTGCTAGGAACTCCGGGACAAAGCAAGAGACCCAGTACTTC
CDR3 protein: CSARNSGTKQETQYF

D gene: TRBD1
J gene: TRBJ1-2
clone size: -
V gene: TRBV5-1
CDR3 DNA: TGCGCCAGCAGCCCCGGGACAGGTTGGATCGGCTACACCTTC
CDR3 protein: CASSPGTGWIGYTF

D gene: -
J gene: TRBJ2-7
clone size: -
V gene: TRBV4-1
CDR3 DNA: TGCGCCAGCAGCCAAGTACCAGGGGACCACGAGCAGTACTTC
CDR3 protein: CASSQVPGDHEQYF

D gene: TRBD2
J gene: TRBJ2-1
clone size: few
V gene: TRBV11-3
CDR3 DNA: TGTGCCGGCAGCTTAGTGATAGCGGGAGATTCCTACAATGAGCAGTTCTTC
CDR3 protein: CAGSLVIAGDSYNEQFF

D gene: -
J gene: TRBJ2-7
clone size: -
V gene: TRBV20-1
CDR3 DNA: TGCAGTGCTGCGACTCAAGTTGTCTACGAGCAGTACTTC
CDR3 protein: CSAATQVVYEQYF

D gene: TRBD1
J gene: TRBJ1-2
clone size: -
V gene: TRBV19
CDR3 DNA: TGTGCCAGTAGACCAGGACAGGAAATTAACTATGGCTACACCTTC
CDR3 protein: CASRPGQEINYGYTF

D gene: TRBD2
J gene: TRBJ2-2
clone size: many
V gene: TRBV20-1
CDR3 DNA: TGCAGTGCTGGGACTAGCGGTGGGACCGGGGAGCTGTTTTTT
CDR3 protein: CSAGTSGGTGELFF

D gene: -
J gene: TRBJ1-5
clone size: few
V gene: TRBV10-2
CDR3 DNA: TGCGCCAGCAGTGTTCAAACCAATCAGCCCCAGCATTTT
CDR3 protein: CASSVQTNQPQHF

D gene: TRBD2
J gene: TRBJ2-1
clone size: few
V gene: TRBV7-9
CDR3 DNA: TGTGCCAGCACCGCGGGGGGGACTAGTGTCTCTGAGCAGTTCTTC
CDR3 protein: CASTAGGTSVSEQFF

D gene: -
J gene: TRBJ2-5
clone size: -
V gene: TRBV5-1
CDR3 DNA: TGCGCCAGCAGCTCGGAGGGGGGGTCAGAGACCCAGTACTTC
CDR3 protein: CASSSEGGSETQYF

D gene: TRBD2
J gene: TRBJ2-1
clone size: -
V gene: TRBV9
CDR3 DNA: TGTGCCAGCAGCGGTCTAGCGGGGGCCTACAATGAGCAGTTCTTC
CDR3 protein: CASSGLAGAYNEQFF

D gene: TRBD2
J gene: TRBJ2-6
clone size: -
V gene: TRBV12-3/TRBV12-4
CDR3 DNA: TGTGCCAGCAGTTTACATTATCTAGCGGAGGCAGGGGCCAACGTCCTGACTTTC
CDR3 protein: CASSLHYLAEAGANVLTF

D gene: -
J gene: TRBJ2-7
clone size: few
V gene: TRBV4-1
CDR3 DNA: TGCGCCAGCAGCCAAGATCGACAGCCGGGGGACGAGCAGTACTTC
CDR3 protein: CASSQDRQPGDEQYF

D gene: -
J gene: TRBJ1-4
clone size: -
V gene: TRBV28
CDR3 DNA: TGTGCCAGCAGTTTAAGGTGGCAGTTCCCGGAAAAACTGTTTTTT
CDR3 protein: CASSLRWQFPEKLFF

D gene: TRBD2
J gene: TRBJ2-3
clone size: few
V gene: TRBV20-1
CDR3 DNA: TGCAGTGTGGGGAACGGGGAGGGGATGAGCACAGATACGCAGTATTTT
CDR3 protein: CSVGNGEGMSTDTQYF

D gene: -
J gene: TRBJ2-4
clone size: many
V gene: TRBV18
CDR3 DNA: TGTGCCAGCTCACCGGCAGGGACCAAAAACATTCAGTACTTC
CDR3 protein: CASSPAGTKNIQYF

D gene: TRBD1
J gene: TRBJ2-2
clone size: many
V gene: TRBV2
CDR3 DNA: TGTGCCAGCAGGAAGACAGGGATGGCCGGGGAGCTGTTTTTT
CDR3 protein: CASRKTGMAGELFF

D gene: -
J gene: TRBJ1-5
clone size: -
V gene: TRBV15
CDR3 DNA: TGTGCCACCAGCAGAGATCACGGGACCCTTGATCAGCCCCAGCATTTT
CDR3 protein: CATSRDHGTLDQPQHF

D gene: -
J gene: TRBJ1-1
clone size: many
V gene: TRBV20-1
CDR3 DNA: TGCAGTGCTGGGTATTACGGGACTGAAGCTTTCTTT
CDR3 protein: CSAGYYGTEAFF

D gene: -
J gene: TRBJ1-1
clone size: many
V gene: TRBV6-1
CDR3 DNA: TGTGCCAGCAGTCCAAGACAGGCTAACACTGAAGCTTTCTTT
CDR3 protein: CASSPRQANTEAFF

D gene: TRBD1
J gene: TRBJ2-7
clone size: many
V gene: TRBV5-1
CDR3 DNA: TGCGCCAGTCGTAACACAGGGGACTCCTACGAGCAGTACTTC
CDR3 protein: CASRNTGDSYEQYF

D gene: -
J gene: TRBJ1-1
clone size: many
V gene: TRBV2
CDR3 DNA: TGTGCCAGCAGTCCTACGCCAGGTTTGAACACTGAAGCTTTCTTT
CDR3 protein: CASSPTPGLNTEAFF

D gene: -
J gene: TRBJ2-3
clone size: many
V gene: TRBV20-1
CDR3 DNA: TGCAGTGCCCTTGGGGCTGGAGATACGCAGTATTTT
CDR3 protein: CSALGAGDTQYF

D gene: TRBD2
J gene: TRBJ2-1
clone size: many
V gene: TRBV5-8
CDR3 DNA: TGTGCCAGCAGCTCAGCCGGGACTAACATATACAATGAGCAGTTCTTC
CDR3 protein: CASSSAGTNIYNEQFF

D gene: -
J gene: TRBJ2-3
clone size: -
V gene: TRBV27
CDR3 DNA: TGTGCCAGCAGTCACGGGCGGGGTACGCAGTATTTT
CDR3 protein: CASSHGRGTQYF

D gene: -
J gene: TRBJ2-3
clone size: few
V gene: TRBV19
CDR3 DNA: TGTGCCAGTAGTATCGCTTTGGCTAGCACAGATACGCAGTATTTT
CDR3 protein: CASSIALASTDTQYF

D gene: TRBD1
J gene: TRBJ1-1
clone size: many
V gene: TRBV11-2
CDR3 DNA: TGTGCCAGCAGCTTTAGAGCGCCGGGACAGCCACGGACTGAAGCTTTCTTT
CDR3 protein: CASSFRAPGQPRTEAFF

D gene: -
J gene: TRBJ2-5
clone size: many
V gene: TRBV7-2
CDR3 DNA: TGTGCCAGCGCCCCCAGGAGAGGGGAAGAGACCCAGTACTTC
CDR3 protein: CASAPRRGEETQYF

D gene: TRBD2
J gene: TRBJ2-1
clone size: once
V gene: TRBV5-4
CDR3 DNA: TGTGCCAGCAGCTTGGGAGGGGCGGGAGACCCCTACAATGAGCAGTTCTTC
CDR3 protein: CASSLGGAGDPYNEQFF

D gene: -
J gene: TRBJ2-7
clone size: few
V gene: TRBV2
CDR3 DNA: TGTGCCAGCACCGGAGCCTACGAGCAGTACTTC
CDR3 protein: CASTGAYEQYF

D gene: TRBD1
J gene: TRBJ2-1
clone size: many
V gene: TRBV2
CDR3 DNA: TGTGCCAGCAGTGCACAGGGGATTGAGCAGTTCTTC
CDR3 protein: CASSAQGIEQFF

D gene: -
J gene: TRBJ2-5
clone size: many
V gene: TRBV28
CDR3 DNA: TGTGCCAGCAGTTTATGGGGCGAGGGCGAGACCCAGTACTTC
CDR3 protein: CASSLWGEGETQYF

D gene: TRBD1
J gene: TRBJ2-1
clone size: -
V gene: TRBV18
CDR3 DNA: TGTGCCAGCTCACCCGGACAGGGCACAAACAATGAGCAGTTCTTC
CDR3 protein: CASSPGQGTNNEQFF

D gene: -
J gene: TRBJ2-3
clone size: few
V gene: TRBV12-3/TRBV12-4
CDR3 DNA: TGTGCCAGTCAACTCGGAGGGGCAGATACGCAGTATTTT
CDR3 protein: CASQLGGADTQYF

D gene: TRBD2
J gene: TRBJ2-1
clone size: few
V gene: TRBV19
CDR3 DNA: TGTGCCAGTAGTCTTAGCGGGAGGGCAAGTGAGCAGTTCTTC
CDR3 protein: CASSLSGRASEQFF

D gene: -
J gene: TRBJ2-3
clone size: many
V gene: TRBV7-8
CDR3 DNA: TGTGCCAGCAGCTTAGATTTGGGGGGGACAGTAATTAGCACAGATACGCAGTATTTT
CDR3 protein: CASSLDLGGTVISTDTQYF

D gene: -
J gene: TRBJ2-3
clone size: few
V gene: TRBV14
CDR3 DNA: TGTGCCAGCAGCCAGACTATCCGCACAGATACGCAGTATTTT
CDR3 protein: CASSQTIRTDTQYF